Listed below are T cell receptor beta chains from one sample, sequenced in a study of blood T cell repertoires in COVID-19. Produced via immunoSEQ multiplex PCR; TCRdb's table is partial and in-frame only. The table records 200,000 to 250,000 clones, roughly 80% of them present only once. Sequences were obtained from PBMCs or T cells enriched from blood (not recorded which). The receptors derive from a woman aged 40 to 50 with acute COVID-19. Each CDR3 is given with its conserved first and last residue. D genes are given only for firm matches. A clone size is listed for some rows: how often the clone was seen (once, few, many), or a class if it is expanded.

v_gene	d_gene	abundance	len	j_gene	CDR3aa	CDR3nt
TRBV6-2/TRBV6-3	TRBD1	.	14	TRBJ1-1	CASSETGGYTEAFF	TGTGCCAGCAGCGAGACAGGGGGATACACTGAAGCTTTCTTT
TRBV10-3	TRBD2	.	16	TRBJ2-3	CAISESNSGSRDTQYF	TGTGCCATCAGTGAGTCTAATAGCGGGAGCCGGGATACGCAGTATTTT
TRBV2	.	.	13	TRBJ2-7	CASSRGEGFEQYF	TGTGCCAGCAGTAGGGGGGAGGGATTCGAGCAGTACTTC
TRBV25-1	TRBD1	.	13	TRBJ1-1	CASRGGQGAEAFF	TGTGCCAGCAGAGGCGGCCAGGGGGCTGAAGCTTTCTTT
TRBV7-2	.	few	15	TRBJ1-4	CASSQFDATNEKLFF	TGTGCCAGCAGCCAGTTCGATGCAACTAATGAAAAACTGTTTTTT
TRBV2	TRBD1	.	12	TRBJ2-5	CASHRGGETQYF	TGTGCCAGCCACAGGGGCGGAGAGACCCAGTACTTC
TRBV6-5	TRBD1	.	15	TRBJ1-1	CASSYSHRGNTEAFF	TGTGCCAGCAGTTACTCGCACAGGGGAAACACTGAAGCTTTCTTT
TRBV28	.	.	12	TRBJ1-2	CASRDSNYGYTF	TGTGCCAGCAGGGACAGTAACTATGGCTACACCTTC
TRBV21-1	.	.	23	TRBJ1-5	CASSKEGAPEHTSCAEINQPQHF	TGTGCCAGCAGCAAAGAGGGGGCTCCGGAACACACCTCCTGCGCTGAAATAAATCAGCCCCAGCATTTT
TRBV9	.	.	14	TRBJ1-2	CASSVYGENYGYTF	TGTGCCAGCAGCGTATATGGGGAGAACTATGGCTACACCTTC
TRBV2	TRBD1	once	14	TRBJ1-6	CASKKDRGNSPLHF	TGTGCCAGCAAAAAGGACAGGGGCAATTCACCCCTCCACTTT
TRBV19	TRBD1	.	16	TRBJ1-2	CATLDRGTGRSYGYTF	TGTGCCACCTTGGACAGGGGGACAGGAAGGAGTTATGGCTACACCTTC
TRBV6-5	TRBD1	few	14	TRBJ2-2	CASSLDRGAGELFF	TGTGCCAGCAGTTTGGACAGGGGGGCCGGGGAGCTGTTTTTT
TRBV5-1	TRBD1	.	16	TRBJ1-3	CASSWGDRGSGNTIYF	TGCGCCAGCAGCTGGGGGGACAGGGGCTCTGGAAACACCATATATTTT
TRBV6-5	TRBD1	.	14	TRBJ1-2	CASSGDRGRDGYTF	TGTGCCAGCAGCGGCGACAGGGGCAGGGATGGCTACACCTTC
TRBV12-3/TRBV12-4	.	once	12	TRBJ2-4	CASSLSGNIQYF	TGTGCCAGCAGTTTATCCGGAAACATTCAGTACTTC
TRBV2	TRBD2	.	15	TRBJ2-1	CASSGGEGSYNEQFF	TGTGCCAGCAGTGGCGGGGAGGGCTCCTACAATGAGCAGTTCTTC
TRBV2	.	few	14	TRBJ2-5	CASSDGRGRGTQYF	TGTGCCAGCAGTGATGGGCGGGGCCGGGGGACCCAGTACTTC
TRBV4-2	.	.	13	TRBJ2-1	CASSQRSDNEQFF	TGTGCCAGCAGCCAACGCTCAGACAATGAGCAGTTCTTC
TRBV4-1	.	.	13	TRBJ2-1	CASSQERGNEQFF	TGCGCCAGCAGCCAAGAAAGGGGAAATGAGCAGTTCTTC
TRBV7-3	TRBD2	.	15	TRBJ2-1	CASSYILAGDNEQFF	TGTGCCAGCAGCTATATCCTAGCGGGAGACAATGAGCAGTTCTTC
TRBV19	TRBD1	many	15	TRBJ1-5	CASSMRQGNNQPQHF	TGTGCCAGTAGTATGAGACAGGGTAATAATCAGCCCCAGCATTTT
TRBV4-1	TRBD1	.	19	TRBJ1-6	CASSQAQGLVSSYNSPLHF	TGCGCCAGCAGCCAAGCACAGGGGTTAGTGAGCTCCTATAATTCACCCCTCCACTTT
TRBV4-2	TRBD1	.	16	TRBJ2-5	CASSQEGQPRRETQYF	TGTGCCAGCAGCCAAGAGGGACAGCCCAGAAGGGAGACCCAGTACTTC
TRBV7-2	TRBD2	.	16	TRBJ2-3	CASSLAAGGHTDTQYF	TGTGCCAGCAGCTTAGCTGCGGGGGGCCACACAGATACGCAGTATTTT
TRBV24-1	.	.	14	TRBJ1-2	CATSDGRVAYGYTF	TGTGCCACCAGTGATGGCAGGGTGGCCTATGGCTACACCTTC
TRBV2	.	.	15	TRBJ1-1	CASSGNLGGSTEAFF	TGTGCCAGCAGTGGGAACTTAGGGGGAAGCACTGAAGCTTTCTTT
TRBV28	.	.	14	TRBJ2-7	CASSLEGVPYEQYF	TGTGCCAGCAGTTTAGAGGGGGTCCCCTACGAGCAGTACTTC
TRBV4-2	TRBD2	.	16	TRBJ2-5	CASSQATSGGMETQYF	TGTGCCAGCAGCCAAGCAACTAGCGGGGGGATGGAGACCCAGTACTTC
TRBV5-1	.	.	14	TRBJ2-7	CASSEDRRRYEQYF	TGCGCCAGCAGCGAGGACAGACGAAGGTACGAGCAGTACTTC
TRBV7-3	.	.	14	TRBJ2-1	CASSLRGKAGEQFF	TGTGCCAGCAGCTTAAGGGGAAAGGCGGGTGAGCAGTTCTTC
TRBV29-1	TRBD1	.	18	TRBJ2-6	CSVIVLDRGITGANVLTF	TGCAGCGTTATCGTCTTGGACAGGGGGATTACTGGGGCCAACGTCCTGACTTTC
TRBV27	.	few	15	TRBJ1-3	CASRDQHGGGNTIYF	TGTGCCAGCAGGGATCAACACGGAGGGGGAAACACCATATATTTT
TRBV28	TRBD1	.	16	TRBJ1-1	CASSSRQGAGNTEAFF	TGTGCCAGCAGTTCTCGACAGGGGGCAGGAAACACTGAAGCTTTCTTT
TRBV27	TRBD1	once	15	TRBJ1-2	CASRVLGAGGDGYTF	TGTGCCAGCAGAGTTTTGGGCGCAGGGGGCGATGGCTACACCTTC
TRBV2	TRBD1	.	14	TRBJ2-7	CASSQQGIKGEQYF	TGTGCCAGCAGCCAACAGGGGATTAAGGGCGAGCAGTACTTC
TRBV3-1/TRBV3-2	.	.	17	TRBJ1-3	CASSPGQQLVSGNTIYF	TGTGCCAGCAGCCCGGGACAACAATTAGTCTCTGGAAACACCATATATTTT
TRBV7-5	.	.	14	TRBJ1-1	CVRSFISTDTEAFF	TGTGTCAGAAGCTTTATTTCCACGGACACTGAAGCTTTCTTT
TRBV15	.	.	14	TRBJ2-3	CASDPRGPTDTQYF	TGTGCCAGCGACCCCAGGGGACCCACAGATACGCAGTATTTT
TRBV27	.	once	13	TRBJ1-4	CASSQSRGEKLFF	TGTGCCAGCAGTCAGAGCAGGGGTGAAAAACTGTTTTTT
TRBV4-1	.	once	15	TRBJ2-1	CASSQDLGGDNEQFF	TGCGCCAGCAGCCAAGATCTTGGAGGCGACAATGAGCAGTTCTTC
TRBV19	.	.	14	TRBJ2-3	CASSIRTTTDTQYF	TGTGCCAGTAGTATAAGGACAACCACAGATACGCAGTATTTT
TRBV5-1	TRBD1	few	15	TRBJ1-6	CASSRGQGASSPLHF	TGCGCCAGCAGCCGAGGACAGGGGGCAAGTTCACCCCTCCACTTT
TRBV5-1	TRBD1	.	15	TRBJ1-2	CASRPSTGGDYGYTF	TGCGCCAGCAGACCCAGTACAGGGGGCGACTATGGCTACACCTTC
TRBV5-1	.	many	14	TRBJ1-4	CASSPGTTNEKLFF	TGCGCCAGCAGCCCAGGAACAACTAATGAAAAACTGTTTTTT
TRBV7-9	.	.	16	TRBJ2-3	CASSLRSGGAADTQYF	TGTGCCAGCAGCTTAAGATCGGGGGGCGCAGCAGATACGCAGTATTTT
TRBV3-1/TRBV3-2	TRBD1	.	17	TRBJ2-5	CASSPGHRGRYRETQYF	TGTGCCAGCAGCCCAGGGCACAGGGGGCGGTATCGAGAGACCCAGTACTTC
TRBV5-6	.	.	12	TRBJ1-2	CASSQTAYGYTF	TGTGCCAGCAGCCAGACTGCCTATGGCTACACCTTC
TRBV7-8	.	.	13	TRBJ1-1	CASSLWGDTEAFF	TGTGCCAGCAGCTTATGGGGGGACACTGAAGCTTTCTTT
TRBV30	.	.	14	TRBJ1-1	CAWSGTYRMVGAFF	TGTGCCTGGAGTGGTACTTACAGGATGGTTGGGGCTTTCTTT
TRBV6-5	.	.	13	TRBJ2-7	CASRTRQQHEQYF	TGTGCCAGCAGGACCAGACAGCAACACGAGCAGTACTTC
TRBV4-1	TRBD1	.	13	TRBJ1-1	CASRGTGRAEAFF	TGCGCCAGCAGGGGGACAGGGAGGGCTGAAGCTTTCTTT
TRBV14	.	once	12	TRBJ1-2	CASSQAAYGYTF	TGTGCCAGCAGCCAGGCCGCCTATGGCTACACCTTC
TRBV7-2	.	few	13	TRBJ2-1	CASSFQFPNEQFF	TGTGCCAGCAGCTTCCAATTTCCAAATGAGCAGTTCTTC
TRBV3-1/TRBV3-2	TRBD1	.	15	TRBJ2-7	CASSPRDRGRHEQYF	TGTGCCAGCAGCCCGAGGGACAGGGGGCGACACGAGCAGTACTTC
TRBV4-1	.	.	16	TRBJ1-3	CASSQEGGGNGNTIYF	TGCGCCAGCAGCCAAGAAGGGGGAGGGAATGGAAACACCATATATTTT
TRBV12-3/TRBV12-4	.	many	12	TRBJ2-7	CASSYDQGEVAF	TGTGCCAGCAGTTACGATCAGGGGGAGGTTGCCTTC
TRBV29-1	TRBD1	.	13	TRBJ1-2	CSVQGQGSNGYTF	TGCAGCGTTCAGGGACAGGGATCAAATGGCTACACCTTC
TRBV6-5	.	.	15	TRBJ1-1	CASSYSGALNTEAFF	TGTGCCAGCAGTTACTCGGGGGCTTTGAACACTGAAGCTTTCTTT
TRBV5-1	TRBD1	.	15	TRBJ1-2	CASSLAGGTNYGYTF	TGCGCCAGCAGCCTTGCAGGGGGCACTAACTATGGCTACACCTTC